This note documents a single T cell receptor (beta chain) sequence. Antigen: not known. This sample is part of a study of CD8 T cells in ankylosing spondylitis. Overall study results and limits: A TCR beta motif of under 10 highly homologous variants seemed to mark ankylosing spondylitis blood. With a CD8+ phenotype, disease-linked clones were relatively rare in peripheral blood. The study looked at matched synovial fluid samples from ankylosing spondylitis patients. Disease-linked clones were reported to be significantly enriched there. Certain motif variants had earlier appeared in reactive arthritis synovial fluid and blood.

V dropped 1 base and J dropped 3 bases, with 9 bases sitting between them. The CDR3 runs 14 residues. CDR1 is SGHVS and CDR2 is FQNEAQ in the germline V gene. Each TCR beta library was made by quantitative 5'-RACE that incorporated molecular barcodes. Using its own MiXCR run on the 5' RACE reads, TCRdb lists one record per CDR3 protein. The data show over 600,000 distinct CDR3 sequences, around 20% seen once. The clonotype was recovered from a male donor with ankylosing spondylitis. Source material: blood, either unsorted or a sorted T cell fraction (not recorded which). The chain combines TRBV7-8 with TRBJ1-2; D uncertain. The CDR3 loop reads CASSLVGRDYGYTF. The CDR3 DNA reads TGTGCCAGCAGCTTAGTAGGACGGGACTATGGCTACACCTTC.